Listed below are T cell receptor beta chains from one sample, sequenced in a study of neoadjuvant anti-PD-1 for oral cavity cancer. Clones were read by immunoSEQ multiplex PCR, and TCRdb kept only the in-frame ones, dropping some. The table has around 5,700 clones, roughly 54% seen once. The sequences come from tumor tissue, collected after nivolumab (anti-PD-1) treatment. The origin of the receptors is a person aged 40-85 years with oral cavity squamous cell carcinoma. CDR3s include the opening cysteine and the closing phenylalanine or tryptophan. The order of the fields is V gene, clone size, D gene, J gene, CDR3 protein, CDR3 DNA. D genes are given only for firm matches. Not every row has a clone size; where given, it reads once, few, many or a size class.

v_call: TRBV10-1; clone_size: -; d_call: TRBD1; j_call: TRBJ1-6; cdr3_aa: CASSEGTGGSPLHF; cdr3_nt: TGCGCCAGCAGTGAGGGGACAGGCGGTTCACCCCTCCACTTT
v_call: TRBV7-9; clone_size: -; d_call: -; j_call: TRBJ2-1; cdr3_aa: CASSLSGAYNEQFF; cdr3_nt: TGTGCCAGCAGCCTAAGCGGAGCCTACAATGAGCAGTTCTTC
v_call: TRBV19; clone_size: -; d_call: -; j_call: TRBJ1-1; cdr3_aa: CASSIRQVNTEAFF; cdr3_nt: TGTGCCAGTAGTATAAGACAGGTGAACACTGAAGCTTTCTTT
v_call: TRBV10-2; clone_size: -; d_call: -; j_call: TRBJ1-2; cdr3_aa: CASSEWGNYGYTF; cdr3_nt: TGCGCCAGCAGTGAATGGGGGAACTATGGCTACACCTTC
v_call: TRBV21-1; clone_size: -; d_call: -; j_call: TRBJ1-2; cdr3_aa: CASSKADAGQRKTNYGYTF; cdr3_nt: TGTGCCAGCAGCAAAGCTGATGCGGGACAGAGGAAAACTAACTATGGCTACACCTTC
v_call: TRBV7-8; clone_size: -; d_call: TRBD2; j_call: TRBJ2-1; cdr3_aa: CASSSTSGGNNEQFF; cdr3_nt: TGTGCCAGCAGCTCGACTAGCGGGGGAAACAATGAGCAGTTCTTC
v_call: TRBV28; clone_size: few; d_call: TRBD1; j_call: TRBJ1-2; cdr3_aa: CASSLIGQGANGYTF; cdr3_nt: TGTGCCAGCAGTTTGATAGGACAGGGGGCAAATGGCTACACCTTC
v_call: TRBV7-9; clone_size: few; d_call: -; j_call: TRBJ2-6; cdr3_aa: CASSLTLSGIYSGANVLTF; cdr3_nt: TGTGCCAGCAGCCTAACATTATCCGGAATCTACTCTGGGGCCAACGTCCTGACTTTC
v_call: TRBV5-8; clone_size: -; d_call: -; j_call: TRBJ1-5; cdr3_aa: CASTPSRRSLDNQPQHF; cdr3_nt: TGTGCCAGCACCCCAAGCCGCAGAAGTTTGGACAATCAGCCCCAGCATTTT
v_call: TRBV19; clone_size: few; d_call: -; j_call: TRBJ1-5; cdr3_aa: CASNSRDNSNQPQHF; cdr3_nt: TGTGCCAGTAATAGCCGGGACAATAGCAATCAGCCCCAGCATTTT
v_call: TRBV4-1; clone_size: few; d_call: -; j_call: TRBJ2-3; cdr3_aa: CASSLSGGTDTQYF; cdr3_nt: TGCGCCAGCAGTCTGTCGGGGGGCACAGATACGCAGTATTTT
v_call: TRBV19; clone_size: -; d_call: -; j_call: TRBJ1-2; cdr3_aa: CASSILDRSYGYTF; cdr3_nt: TGTGCCAGTAGTATACTCGACAGAAGTTATGGCTACACCTTC
v_call: TRBV11-3; clone_size: -; d_call: -; j_call: TRBJ1-1; cdr3_aa: CASSLAMYTEAFF; cdr3_nt: TGTGCCAGCAGCTTAGCTATGTACACTGAAGCTTTCTTT
v_call: TRBV30; clone_size: few; d_call: -; j_call: TRBJ1-5; cdr3_aa: CAWGSTGLSNQPQHF; cdr3_nt: TGTGCCTGGGGGTCGACAGGTCTTAGCAATCAGCCCCAGCATTTT
v_call: TRBV7-9; clone_size: -; d_call: -; j_call: TRBJ1-4; cdr3_aa: CASSLDPEIEKLFF; cdr3_nt: TGTGCCAGCAGCTTAGATCCCGAAATTGAAAAACTGTTTTTT
v_call: TRBV18; clone_size: -; d_call: -; j_call: TRBJ1-3; cdr3_aa: CASSLISGNTIYF; cdr3_nt: TGTGCCAGCTCACTCATCTCTGGAAACACCATATATTTT
v_call: TRBV16; clone_size: few; d_call: -; j_call: TRBJ1-5; cdr3_aa: CASSHRTGSNQPQHF; cdr3_nt: TGTGCCAGCAGCCACCGGACGGGGTCCAATCAGCCCCAGCATTTT
v_call: TRBV25-1; clone_size: -; d_call: -; j_call: TRBJ2-3; cdr3_aa: CASSESGARVSTDTQYF; cdr3_nt: TGTGCCAGCAGTGAATCCGGGGCCCGAGTTAGCACAGATACGCAGTATTTT
v_call: TRBV16; clone_size: large; d_call: -; j_call: TRBJ1-1; cdr3_aa: CASSPTRRATEAFF; cdr3_nt: TGTGCCAGCAGCCCTACTAGGAGGGCCACTGAAGCTTTCTTT
v_call: TRBV27; clone_size: once; d_call: -; j_call: TRBJ2-3; cdr3_aa: CASSRTGTQADTQYF; cdr3_nt: TGTGCCAGCAGTCGTACCGGGACCCAAGCGGATACGCAGTATTTT
v_call: TRBV11-2; clone_size: few; d_call: -; j_call: TRBJ1-2; cdr3_aa: CASSPGQGNYGYTF; cdr3_nt: TGTGCCAGCAGCCCCGGTCAAGGGAACTATGGCTACACCTTC
v_call: TRBV30; clone_size: few; d_call: TRBD2; j_call: TRBJ2-2; cdr3_aa: CAWYQGLAGGAGELFF; cdr3_nt: TGTGCCTGGTACCAGGGACTAGCGGGAGGGGCCGGGGAGCTGTTTTTT
v_call: TRBV5-8; clone_size: -; d_call: -; j_call: TRBJ1-5; cdr3_aa: CASSLVVPGSNQPQHF; cdr3_nt: TGTGCCAGCAGCTTGGTGGTTCCGGGGAGCAATCAGCCCCAGCATTTT
v_call: TRBV10-3; clone_size: -; d_call: TRBD1; j_call: TRBJ2-3; cdr3_aa: CAISEGQGADTQYF; cdr3_nt: TGTGCCATCAGTGAGGGACAGGGGGCAGATACGCAGTATTTT
v_call: TRBV5-1; clone_size: -; d_call: TRBD1; j_call: TRBJ2-1; cdr3_aa: CASNAGQGAGEQFF; cdr3_nt: TGCGCCAGCAATGCGGGACAGGGGGCAGGTGAGCAGTTCTTC
v_call: TRBV5-6; clone_size: -; d_call: -; j_call: TRBJ1-5; cdr3_aa: CASSLYTGRGGNQPQHF; cdr3_nt: TGTGCCAGCAGCCTATATACGGGGAGAGGAGGCAATCAGCCCCAGCATTTT
v_call: TRBV29-1; clone_size: -; d_call: TRBD1; j_call: TRBJ1-2; cdr3_aa: CSVEQGAGYGYTF; cdr3_nt: TGCAGCGTTGAGCAGGGGGCTGGCTATGGCTACACCTTC
v_call: TRBV11-2; clone_size: -; d_call: -; j_call: TRBJ2-1; cdr3_aa: CASSSRTRFNEQFF; cdr3_nt: TGTGCCAGCAGTTCCCGAACTAGATTCAATGAGCAGTTCTTC
v_call: TRBV5-1; clone_size: -; d_call: -; j_call: TRBJ2-1; cdr3_aa: CASTLGPGALGNEQFF; cdr3_nt: TGCGCCAGCACACTGGGGCCGGGCGCTTTGGGCAATGAGCAGTTCTTC
v_call: TRBV19; clone_size: few; d_call: -; j_call: TRBJ1-1; cdr3_aa: CASTPGSFLNTEAFF; cdr3_nt: TGTGCCAGTACCCCCGGATCCTTCCTGAACACTGAAGCTTTCTTT
v_call: TRBV14; clone_size: -; d_call: -; j_call: TRBJ2-2; cdr3_aa: CASSQDGELFF; cdr3_nt: TGTGCCAGCAGCCAAGACGGGGAGCTGTTTTTT
v_call: TRBV7-2; clone_size: -; d_call: -; j_call: TRBJ2-6; cdr3_aa: CASSSRGSGANVLTF; cdr3_nt: TGTGCCAGCAGCTCCAGGGGCTCTGGGGCCAACGTCCTGACTTTC
v_call: TRBV9; clone_size: -; d_call: TRBD1; j_call: TRBJ1-2; cdr3_aa: CASSVDPTGTDYGYTF; cdr3_nt: TGTGCCAGCAGCGTAGACCCAACCGGGACAGACTATGGCTACACCTTC
v_call: TRBV28; clone_size: -; d_call: -; j_call: TRBJ2-1; cdr3_aa: CASSFFVGVTYNEQFF; cdr3_nt: TGTGCCAGCAGTTTTTTCGTAGGGGTGACCTACAATGAGCAGTTCTTC
v_call: TRBV2; clone_size: few; d_call: -; j_call: TRBJ2-5; cdr3_aa: CASSQDTPGETQYF; cdr3_nt: TGTGCCAGCAGTCAAGACACCCCTGGGGAGACCCAGTACTTC
v_call: TRBV7-9; clone_size: -; d_call: -; j_call: TRBJ1-1; cdr3_aa: CASSRDGNTEAFF; cdr3_nt: TGTGCCAGCAGCCGGGACGGGAACACTGAAGCTTTCTTT
v_call: TRBV2; clone_size: -; d_call: -; j_call: TRBJ1-5; cdr3_aa: CASSETRSNQPQHF; cdr3_nt: TGTGCCAGCAGTGAAACGAGAAGCAATCAGCCCCAGCATTTT